This section outlines one T cell receptor beta chain sequence together with its context. What it binds is unknown. The source of the sample is a study of shared clonotypes between healthy human individuals. Study-wide results and caveats: Shared clonotypes: 4.5% to 6% naive CD4, around 3.5% naive CD8, around 2.2% memory CD4, more than 0.3% memory CD8. Larger richness was generally estimated for naive than memory subsets. The study's rarefaction showed incomplete sorted-subset sequencing despite large depth.

The CDR3 totals 14 residues. J was trimmed by 8 bases and V by 5 bases; bases with no gene match: 8. The germline V gene has CDR1 MGHRA and CDR2 YSYEKL. Each subset's genomic DNA was shared equally among a number of immunoSEQ plates. Data came from immunoSEQ multiplex PCR; TCRdb stores just in-frame clones and leaves some out. Altogether around 2,000,000 clones are present, just under 95% being singletons, with the ten largest covering 1.2%. Positive CCR7 selection of CD45RO-negative cells yielded the naive CD8 cells, and terminally differentiated effector memory CD45RA+ cells were excluded. The receptor comes from a man between 18 and 29 years old in good health. This rearrangement joins TRBV4-1 to TRBJ2-1; the match to TRBD1 covers 8 bases. The source material was naive CD8+ T cells sorted from blood. CDR3 nucleotide sequence: TGCGCCAGCAGCTCAGGGCAGGGGGCCTATGAGCAGTTCTTC. Translated: CASSSGQGAYEQFF.